The 21 T cell receptor beta chains in this list originate from one sample, sequenced in a study of CD8 T cells in Susac syndrome. It was with random hexamers that about 0.45 to 1 ug RNA was reverse transcribed. Using its own MiXCR run on the immunoSEQ multiplex PCR reads, TCRdb lists one record per CDR3 protein. The data show over 150,000 distinct CDR3 sequences, roughly 94% seen once. The specimen sequenced was CD4+ T cells from PBMCs. These receptors were taken from a human donor with Susac syndrome.

V gene TRBV5-1 combines with J gene TRBJ2-7, with 8 positions matching TRBD1. The germline V gene has CDR1 SGHRS and CDR2 YFSETQ. V trimming: 2 bases; J trimming: 0 bases; junction bases outside the gene matches: 4. The length of the CDR3 is 15 residues. CDR3 amino acids: CASSLWTGTSYEQYF. The DNA for the CDR3 is TGCGCCAGCAGCTTATGGACAGGGACCTCCTACGAGCAGTACTTC.

This clonotype appeared a single time. The V call is TRBV18, the J call TRBJ2-7, with 10 bases that match TRBD2. The V gene end was trimmed by 3 bases and the J gene end by 4 bases; junction bases not matched to a gene: 3. CDR3 length equals 14 residues. Germline CDR1 and CDR2: KGHSH and LQKENI. The CDR3 sequence: CASSPLAGEYEQYF. In DNA form, the CDR3 reads TGTGCCAGCTCACCTCTAGCGGGAGAGTACGAGCAGTACTTC.

The rearrangement uses TRBV12-3 or TRBV12-4 and TRBJ2-5; 10 nucleotides line up with TRBD1. The V segment lost 4 bases and the J segment 4 bases; nucleotides outside the gene matches: 3. The CDR3 extends over 14 amino acids. The CDR3 nucleotides read TGTGCCAGCAGTTCGACAGGGGGCGCAGAGACCCAGTACTTC. It translates to CASSSTGGAETQYF.

The chain combines TRBV9 with TRBJ2-2; possibly TRBD2 for D (6 bases). The length of the CDR3 is 14 residues. The germline gives CDR1 SGDLS, CDR2 YYNGEE. Trimming removed 4 bases from V and 6 bases from J, with 13 bases in between. This CDR3 reads CASSSSTSPGELFF. Here the CDR3 DNA reads TGTGCCAGCAGCTCATCAACTAGCCCCGGGGAGCTGTTTTTT.

The chain links TRBV30 to TRBJ2-7; 7 nucleotides agree with TRBD1. Germline assignment: CDR1 GTSNPN and CDR2 SVGIG (reference sequence). Unmatched junction bases numbered 14, after V lost 4 bases and J lost 5 bases. The CDR3 has 15 amino acids. CDR3 nucleotide sequence: TGTGCCTGGACTAGCCCAAAAGGGGGCGACGACGAGCAGTACTTC. Its protein is CAWTSPKGGDDEQYF.

The chain employs TRBV15 and TRBJ1-6; no firm D call. Trimming took off 0 bases at V and 0 bases at J, with 9 bases between the two ends. The CDR3 totals 17 residues. Germline V gene sequence: CDR1 LNHNV, CDR2 YYDKDF (reference sequence). The CDR3 protein is CATSRDLSSSYNSPLHF. Here the CDR3 DNA reads TGTGCCACCAGCAGAGATCTCTCGAGCTCCTATAATTCACCCCTCCACTTT.

J is TRBJ2-2 and V is TRBV27; D is ambiguous. This CDR3 has 13 amino acids. V was trimmed by 0 bases and J by 6 bases, leaving 5 bases between them. Germline V gives CDR1 MNHEY, CDR2 SMNVEV (reference sequence). The CDR3 nucleotides read TGTGCCAGCAGTTTATCAATCTCCGGGGAGCTGTTTTTT. It translates to CASSLSISGELFF.

The V call is TRBV2, the J call TRBJ2-1; TRBD2 agrees at 7 bases. The CDR3 covers 15 residues. V was pared by 5 bases and J by 6 bases, with 10 bases of the junction left unmatched. Germline CDR1 is SNHLY and CDR2 is FYNNEI. The CDR3 here is CASSRLAGGFNEQFF. The CDR3 DNA follows: TGTGCCAGCAGTCGACTAGCTGGGGGATTCAATGAGCAGTTCTTC.

The V call is TRBV2, the J call TRBJ1-2; possibly TRBD1 for D (6 bases). This CDR3 has 12 residues. Trimming shortened V by 7 bases and J by 4 bases, and 10 bases separated the two germline ends. Germline CDR1 reads SNHLY; CDR2 reads FYNNEI. The CDR3 region is CASNRATYGYTF. The CDR3 DNA is TGTGCCAGCAACAGGGCAACCTATGGCTACACCTTC.

The chain uses TRBV19 and TRBJ1-5, with D perhaps TRBD1 (6 bases). The CDR3 totals 13 residues. Looked up from germline, CDR1 is LNHDA and CDR2 is SQIVND (reference sequence). The V end was cut by 8 bases, the J end by 3 bases, with 11 bases between. This chain's CDR3 is CASADSDNQPQHF. CDR3 DNA: TGTGCCAGTGCGGACAGTGACAATCAGCCCCAGCATTTT. Full variable domain (rest looked up from reference TRBV19 and TRBJ1-5): DGGITQSPKYLFRKEGQNVTLSCEQNLNHDAMYWYRQDPGQGLRLIYYSQIVNDFQKGDIAEGYSVSREKKESFPLTVTSAQKNPTAFYLCASADSDNQPQHFGDGTRLSIL.

V and J are TRBV29-1 and TRBJ2-1; TRBD2 agrees at 7 bases. CDR3 size: 13 residues. Germline lookup yields CDR1 SQVTM and CDR2 ANQGSEA. The V and J ends lost 4 bases and 6 bases, in that order; junction bases with no gene match: 6. CDR3 coding DNA: TGCAGCGTTGTAGGCGGGAGAGCCAATGAGCAGTTCTTC. Its protein product is CSVVGGRANEQFF.

This rearrangement joins TRBV6-6 to TRBJ1-5; 9 bases map to TRBD1. With 4 bases clipped from V and 7 bases from J, the junction kept 8 bases outside the gene matches. The V gene's germline CDR1 is MNHNY and CDR2 SVGAGI (reference sequence). CDR3 length: 15 amino acids. In DNA form, the CDR3 reads TGTGCCAGCAGTTTTAAACAGGGGGCCCGGCAGCCCCAGCATTTT. This encodes CASSFKQGARQPQHF.

This rearrangement joins TRBV12-3 or TRBV12-4 to TRBJ2-1, with D hard to call. The CDR3 extends over 14 amino acids. Trimming pared 5 bases from V and 9 bases from J, leaving 17 bases between. The CDR3 sequence is CASSTMDRAVEQFF. The CDR3 bases are TGTGCCAGCAGTACGATGGACCGGGCGGTTGAGCAGTTCTTC.

A single count supports this clonotype. The chain recombines TRBV20-1 with TRBJ2-1, with 13 bases identical to TRBD2. Germline CDR1 is DFQATT and CDR2 is SNEGSKA (reference sequence). CDR3 size: 18 residues. V was clipped by 0 bases and J by 5 bases; unmatched bases: 10. Here the CDR3 reads CSARDFRTSGRSDNEQFF. CDR3 bases: TGCAGTGCTAGAGATTTCCGGACTAGCGGGAGATCGGACAATGAGCAGTTCTTC.

This clonotype was seen only once. The chain couples TRBV12-3 or TRBV12-4 to TRBJ1-1, with D uncertain. V lost 5 bases to trimming and J lost 11 bases, with 12 bases between them. The CDR3 is 11 amino acids. This chain's CDR3 is CASSTSSRAFF. The CDR3 nucleotides are TGTGCCAGCAGTACATCTTCTAGGGCTTTCTTT.

The chain joins TRBV20-1 to TRBJ1-2; tentatively, D is TRBD1 (5 bases). Germline CDR1 and CDR2: DFQATT and SNEGSKA (reference sequence). The CDR3 runs 13 residues. Trimming removed 0 bases from V and 5 bases from J, with 10 bases in between. DNA for the CDR3: TGCAGTGCTAGAGATAACAGGTTATATGGCTACACCTTC. Protein: CSARDNRLYGYTF.

This clonotype has a single count. The chain carries TRBV7-2 and TRBJ2-7; maybe TRBD2 (7 bases). Germline CDR1 is SGHTA and CDR2 is FQGNSA. This CDR3 is 18 amino acids long. Trimming left V 3 bases short and J 0 bases short, with 21 bases between. This chain's CDR3 is CASSFPSRSGGLSYEQYF. The CDR3 nucleotides are TGTGCCAGCAGCTTTCCCTCGAGATCGGGGGGCCTCTCCTACGAGCAGTACTTC.

The rearrangement uses TRBV10-3 and TRBJ1-4, with D uncertain. Germline CDR1 reads ENHRY; CDR2 reads SYGVKD. V gave up 6 bases and J gave up 5 bases, with 7 bases separating them. The length of the CDR3 is 12 residues. CDR3 residues: CAIRGINEKLFF. As DNA, the CDR3 is TGTGCCATCAGGGGGATCAATGAAAAACTGTTTTTT.

J is TRBJ1-1 and V is TRBV5-1, with D possibly TRBD1 on 5 matching bases. Germline CDR1 is SGHRS and CDR2 is YFSETQ. Trimming took off 4 bases at V and 1 base at J, with 14 bases between the two ends. The CDR3 is made up of 15 amino acids. The CDR3 region has the DNA TGCGCCAGCAGCCTTGGACAACTGGGGAACACTGAAGCTTTCTTT. It is translated as CASSLGQLGNTEAFF.

The chain joins TRBV15 to TRBJ1-5; TRBD1 is a possible D gene (5 bases). This CDR3 comprises 15 residues. V gave up 0 bases and J gave up 2 bases, with 8 bases separating them. Germline V gives CDR1 LNHNV, CDR2 YYDKDF (reference sequence). The CDR3 is CATSRDQGGNQPQHF. The CDR3 region has the DNA TGTGCCACCAGCAGAGATCAGGGTGGCAATCAGCCCCAGCATTTT.

The rearrangement uses TRBV28 and TRBJ1-5; no clear D gene. The length of the CDR3 is 12 residues. V was clipped by 3 bases and J by 7 bases, with 7 bases between them. The germline V gene has CDR1 MDHEN and CDR2 SYDVKM. CDR3 sequence: CASSLAIQPQHF. The DNA for the CDR3 is TGTGCCAGCAGTTTGGCGATCCAGCCCCAGCATTTT.